A selection of T cell receptor beta chains follows, all from one sample in a study of blood T cell repertoires in COVID-19. TCRdb keeps only in-frame clones here, not all; method: immunoSEQ multiplex PCR. The sample contains fewer than 35,000 clones, approximately 93% of which appear only once. The sample was peripheral blood. These receptors originate from a man aged 55 to 70 with acute or convalescent COVID-19. Both conserved end residues are part of each CDR3. Fields, in order: V gene, J gene, CDR3 protein.

v_gene: TRBV25-1; j_gene: TRBJ2-3; CDR3aa: CASSGGLSTDTQYF
v_gene: TRBV2; j_gene: TRBJ2-1; CDR3aa: CASRGGLNNEQFF
v_gene: TRBV6-6; j_gene: TRBJ1-6; CDR3aa: CASSYRLSSYNSPLHF
v_gene: TRBV2; j_gene: TRBJ2-3; CDR3aa: CASNSGTGGDTQYF
v_gene: TRBV19; j_gene: TRBJ1-1; CDR3aa: CASSLILLGAEAFF
v_gene: TRBV9; j_gene: TRBJ2-7; CDR3aa: CASSEGTGIPRPYEQYF
v_gene: TRBV7-9; j_gene: TRBJ1-5; CDR3aa: CASSDEGQGYQPQHF
v_gene: TRBV27; j_gene: TRBJ1-2; CDR3aa: CASSLSPITLSGYTF
v_gene: TRBV4-1; j_gene: TRBJ1-4; CDR3aa: CASSQGQGANEKLFF
v_gene: TRBV18; j_gene: TRBJ2-7; CDR3aa: CASSPPIYREASYEQYF
v_gene: TRBV15; j_gene: TRBJ1-5; CDR3aa: CATSRDRGRQPQHF
v_gene: TRBV5-1; j_gene: TRBJ2-3; CDR3aa: CASSLGTGDSTDTQYF
v_gene: TRBV3-1/TRBV3-2; j_gene: TRBJ2-1; CDR3aa: CASSPSGSPYNEQFF
v_gene: TRBV9; j_gene: TRBJ2-1; CDR3aa: CASSADRGYNEQFF
v_gene: TRBV5-1; j_gene: TRBJ1-2; CDR3aa: CASSLAAGQGTGYTF
v_gene: TRBV24-1; j_gene: TRBJ2-7; CDR3aa: CATSDSTWTGVGEQYF
v_gene: TRBV25-1; j_gene: TRBJ2-2; CDR3aa: CASSENQQGSGELFF
v_gene: TRBV27; j_gene: TRBJ1-1; CDR3aa: CASSPAGRSAFF
v_gene: TRBV30; j_gene: TRBJ1-2; CDR3aa: CAWSDERGGYGYTF
v_gene: TRBV30; j_gene: TRBJ1-1; CDR3aa: CAWRGRLNTEAFF
v_gene: TRBV11-2; j_gene: TRBJ2-5; CDR3aa: CASSKGQALGETQYF
v_gene: TRBV7-9; j_gene: TRBJ1-1; CDR3aa: CASSKPGQARTEAFF
v_gene: TRBV27; j_gene: TRBJ1-1; CDR3aa: CASSEIWGGNTEAFF
v_gene: TRBV5-6; j_gene: TRBJ1-2; CDR3aa: CASSFDSLGGYTF
v_gene: TRBV2; j_gene: TRBJ1-1; CDR3aa: CASSARQGAEAFF
v_gene: TRBV24-1; j_gene: TRBJ2-3; CDR3aa: CATSTTSGSTDTQYF
v_gene: TRBV5-1; j_gene: TRBJ2-1; CDR3aa: CASSYSIQSPLNEQFF
v_gene: TRBV20-1; j_gene: TRBJ2-1; CDR3aa: CSLQEYNEQFF
v_gene: TRBV6-2/TRBV6-3; j_gene: TRBJ1-2; CDR3aa: CASSYFLYGYTF
v_gene: TRBV6-5; j_gene: TRBJ1-1; CDR3aa: CASTWTTNTEAFF
v_gene: TRBV30; j_gene: TRBJ2-1; CDR3aa: CAWSDEWLRSSYNEQFF
v_gene: TRBV11-3; j_gene: TRBJ2-4; CDR3aa: CASSLPQGNIQYF
v_gene: TRBV6-2/TRBV6-3; j_gene: TRBJ2-7; CDR3aa: CASSYSYSTGATYEQYF
v_gene: TRBV14; j_gene: TRBJ2-1; CDR3aa: CASSQTAGTSGRRSYNEQFF
v_gene: TRBV19; j_gene: TRBJ2-1; CDR3aa: CASSRREGSYNEQFF
v_gene: TRBV6-4; j_gene: TRBJ1-5; CDR3aa: CASSDSTWEGGQPQHF
v_gene: TRBV9; j_gene: TRBJ2-2; CDR3aa: CASSPRQGSGELFF
v_gene: TRBV7-2; j_gene: TRBJ1-2; CDR3aa: CASSEGVSGYGYTF
v_gene: TRBV7-9; j_gene: TRBJ2-2; CDR3aa: CASSLDGTSGRMNTGELFF
v_gene: TRBV7-3; j_gene: TRBJ2-3; CDR3aa: CASSSLAGGMNTQYF
v_gene: TRBV7-9; j_gene: TRBJ1-1; CDR3aa: CASSSSTGAPVFF
v_gene: TRBV4-1; j_gene: TRBJ1-4; CDR3aa: CASSQVVGGQGEEKLFF
v_gene: TRBV29-1; j_gene: TRBJ2-5; CDR3aa: CSVDTGGGGETQYF
v_gene: TRBV2; j_gene: TRBJ1-2; CDR3aa: CASSRDRDEWIF
v_gene: TRBV30; j_gene: TRBJ1-3; CDR3aa: CAWSVQSGNTIYF
v_gene: TRBV30; j_gene: TRBJ1-5; CDR3aa: CACSGSNQPQHF
v_gene: TRBV30; j_gene: TRBJ1-3; CDR3aa: CAWKSSGNTIYF
v_gene: TRBV18; j_gene: TRBJ1-1; CDR3aa: CASSQEARTEAFF
v_gene: TRBV24-1; j_gene: TRBJ2-1; CDR3aa: CATSESGLATYNEQFF
v_gene: TRBV5-4; j_gene: TRBJ2-7; CDR3aa: CASSSGTGAWYEQYF
v_gene: TRBV7-2; j_gene: TRBJ2-7; CDR3aa: CASSKGGLASYEQYF
v_gene: TRBV11-2; j_gene: TRBJ2-5; CDR3aa: CASRSTSAPQYF
v_gene: TRBV6-5; j_gene: TRBJ2-1; CDR3aa: CASSYSGGARGGEQFF
v_gene: TRBV30; j_gene: TRBJ2-1; CDR3aa: CAFKDWAYNEQFF
v_gene: TRBV20-1; j_gene: TRBJ2-1; CDR3aa: CSARDPTYNEQFF
v_gene: TRBV29-1; j_gene: TRBJ2-5; CDR3aa: CSVGGRETQYF